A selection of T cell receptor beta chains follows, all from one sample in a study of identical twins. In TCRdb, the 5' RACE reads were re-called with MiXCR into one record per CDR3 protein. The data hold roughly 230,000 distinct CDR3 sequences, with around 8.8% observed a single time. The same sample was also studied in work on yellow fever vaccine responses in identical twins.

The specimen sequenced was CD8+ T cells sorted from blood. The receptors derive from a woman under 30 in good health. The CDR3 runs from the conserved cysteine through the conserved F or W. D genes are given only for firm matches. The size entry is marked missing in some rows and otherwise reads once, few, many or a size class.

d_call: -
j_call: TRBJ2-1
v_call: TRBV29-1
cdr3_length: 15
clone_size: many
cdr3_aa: CSVFGAGTIYNEQFF
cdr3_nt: TGCAGCGTCTTCGGGGCGGGAACTATCTACAATGAGCAGTTCTTC

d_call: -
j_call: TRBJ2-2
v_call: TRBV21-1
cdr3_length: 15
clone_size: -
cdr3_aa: CASRERGSNTGELFF
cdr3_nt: TGTGCCAGCAGGGAGCGGGGATCGAACACCGGGGAGCTGTTTTTT

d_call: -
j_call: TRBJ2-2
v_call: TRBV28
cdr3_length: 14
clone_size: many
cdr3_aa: CASSWGQNTGELFF
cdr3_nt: TGTGCCAGCAGTTGGGGACAGAACACCGGGGAGCTGTTTTTT

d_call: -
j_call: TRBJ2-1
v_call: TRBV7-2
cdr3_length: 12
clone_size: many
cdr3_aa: CASSDELNEQFF
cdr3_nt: TGTGCCAGCAGCGACGAACTCAATGAGCAGTTCTTC

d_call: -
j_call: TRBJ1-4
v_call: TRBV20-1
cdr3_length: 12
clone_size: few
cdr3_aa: CSAPAGFEKLFF
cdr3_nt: TGCAGTGCTCCCGCAGGGTTTGAAAAACTGTTTTTT

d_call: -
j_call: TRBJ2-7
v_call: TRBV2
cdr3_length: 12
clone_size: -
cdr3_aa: CASSAYINEQYF
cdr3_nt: TGTGCCAGCAGCGCCTATATCAACGAGCAGTACTTC

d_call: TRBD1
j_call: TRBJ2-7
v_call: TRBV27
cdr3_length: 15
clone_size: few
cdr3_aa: CASSLNRGRTYEQYF
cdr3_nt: TGTGCCAGCAGTTTAAACAGGGGGCGAACCTACGAGCAGTACTTC

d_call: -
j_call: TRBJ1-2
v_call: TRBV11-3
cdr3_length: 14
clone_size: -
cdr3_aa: CASSLDRTPYGYTF
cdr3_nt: TGTGCCAGCAGCTTAGATCGAACCCCCTATGGCTACACCTTC

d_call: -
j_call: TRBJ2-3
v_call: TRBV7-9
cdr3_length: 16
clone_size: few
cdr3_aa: CASSLVGALGTDTQYF
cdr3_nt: TGTGCCAGCAGCTTAGTTGGGGCGTTGGGCACAGATACGCAGTATTTT

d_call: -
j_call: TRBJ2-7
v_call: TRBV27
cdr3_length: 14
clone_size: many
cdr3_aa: CASSSPQGAYEQYF
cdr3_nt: TGTGCCAGCAGTTCCCCTCAGGGCGCCTACGAGCAGTACTTC

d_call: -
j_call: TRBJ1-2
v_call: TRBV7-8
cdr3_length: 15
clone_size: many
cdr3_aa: CASSLGRSAGRGYTF
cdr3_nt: TGTGCCAGCAGCTTAGGGAGATCTGCGGGGAGGGGCTACACCTTC

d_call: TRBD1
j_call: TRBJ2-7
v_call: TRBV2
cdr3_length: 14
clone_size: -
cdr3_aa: CASGDSPDLYEQYF
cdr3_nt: TGTGCCAGCGGGGACAGCCCGGACCTGTACGAGCAGTACTTC

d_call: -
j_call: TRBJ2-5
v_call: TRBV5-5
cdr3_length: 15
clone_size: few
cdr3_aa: CASSWGHSYQETQYF
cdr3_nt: TGTGCCAGCAGCTGGGGACATTCGTACCAAGAGACCCAGTACTTC

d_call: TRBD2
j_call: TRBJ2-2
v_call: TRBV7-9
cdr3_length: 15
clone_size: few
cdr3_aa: CASSSTSGNTGELFF
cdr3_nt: TGTGCCAGCAGCTCGACTAGCGGGAACACCGGGGAGCTGTTTTTT

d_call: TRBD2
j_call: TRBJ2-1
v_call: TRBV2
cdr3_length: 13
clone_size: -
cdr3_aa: CASRLAGANEQFF
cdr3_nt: TGTGCCAGCAGACTAGCGGGAGCTAATGAGCAGTTCTTC

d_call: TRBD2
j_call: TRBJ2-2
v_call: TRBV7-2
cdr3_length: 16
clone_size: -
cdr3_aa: CASSPPGLGVAGELFF
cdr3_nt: TGTGCCAGCAGCCCACCGGGACTAGGTGTCGCCGGGGAGCTGTTTTTT

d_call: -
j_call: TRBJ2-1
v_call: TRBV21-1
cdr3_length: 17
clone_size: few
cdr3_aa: CASSSIAGGPFSNEQFF
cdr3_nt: TGTGCCAGCAGCTCCATAGCGGGGGGGCCGTTTAGTAATGAGCAGTTCTTC

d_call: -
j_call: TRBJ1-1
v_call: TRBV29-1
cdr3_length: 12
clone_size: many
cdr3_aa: CSVAPMGTEAFF
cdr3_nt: TGCAGCGTTGCGCCGATGGGGACTGAAGCTTTCTTT

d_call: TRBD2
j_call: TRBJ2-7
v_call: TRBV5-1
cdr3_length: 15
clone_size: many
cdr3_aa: CASSLTEGGIHEQYF
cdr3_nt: TGCGCCAGCAGCTTAACGGAGGGAGGGATTCACGAGCAGTACTTC

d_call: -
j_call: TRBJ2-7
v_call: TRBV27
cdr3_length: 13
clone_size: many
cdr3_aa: CASSPGVAREQYF
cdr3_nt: TGTGCCAGCAGTCCGGGTGTGGCCCGCGAGCAGTACTTC

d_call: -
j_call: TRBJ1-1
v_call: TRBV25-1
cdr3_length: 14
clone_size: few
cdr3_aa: CASSTREANTEAFF
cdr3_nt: TGTGCCAGCAGTACCAGGGAGGCGAACACTGAAGCTTTCTTT

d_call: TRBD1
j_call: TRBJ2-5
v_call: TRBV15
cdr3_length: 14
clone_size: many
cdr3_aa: CATAYRQGAETQYF
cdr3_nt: TGTGCCACTGCCTATCGACAGGGAGCAGAGACCCAGTACTTC

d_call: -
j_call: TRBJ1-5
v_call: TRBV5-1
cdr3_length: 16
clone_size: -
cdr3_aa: CASSRDQGAGNQPQHF
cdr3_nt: TGCGCCAGCAGCCGGGACCAGGGAGCGGGCAATCAGCCCCAGCATTTT

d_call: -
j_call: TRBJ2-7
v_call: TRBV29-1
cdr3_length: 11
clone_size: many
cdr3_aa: CSVDDRYEQYF
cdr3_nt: TGCAGCGTTGACGACAGGTACGAGCAGTACTTC

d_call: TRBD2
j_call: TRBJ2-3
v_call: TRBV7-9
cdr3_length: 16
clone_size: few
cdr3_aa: CASSPRGGRAPDTQYF
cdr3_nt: TGTGCCAGCAGCCCAAGGGGCGGGAGGGCGCCAGATACGCAGTATTTT

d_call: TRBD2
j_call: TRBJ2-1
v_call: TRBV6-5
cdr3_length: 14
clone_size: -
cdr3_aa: CASSFTSSGNEQFF
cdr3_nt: TGTGCCAGCAGTTTTACGTCTAGCGGTAATGAGCAGTTCTTC

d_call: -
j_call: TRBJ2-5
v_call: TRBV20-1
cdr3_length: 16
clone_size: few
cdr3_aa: CSAREWVAEAQETQYF
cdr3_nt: TGCAGTGCTAGAGAGTGGGTAGCGGAGGCCCAAGAGACCCAGTACTTC

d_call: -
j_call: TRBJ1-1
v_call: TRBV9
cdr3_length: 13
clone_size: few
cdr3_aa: CASSAIMNTEAFF
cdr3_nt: TGTGCCAGCAGCGCCATTATGAACACTGAAGCTTTCTTT

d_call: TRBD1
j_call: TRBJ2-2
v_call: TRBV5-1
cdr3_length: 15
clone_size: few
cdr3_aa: CASRPGGSGTGELFF
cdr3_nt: TGCGCCAGCAGGCCAGGGGGCTCAGGCACCGGGGAGCTGTTTTTT

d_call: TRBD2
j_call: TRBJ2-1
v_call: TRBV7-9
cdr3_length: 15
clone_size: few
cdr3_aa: CASRTGTSAYNEQFF
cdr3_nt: TGTGCCAGCAGGACCGGGACTAGCGCATACAATGAGCAGTTCTTC

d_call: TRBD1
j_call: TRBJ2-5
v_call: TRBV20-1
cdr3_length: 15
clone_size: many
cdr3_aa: CSARTGTASMETQYF
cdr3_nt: TGCAGTGCTAGAACCGGGACAGCCTCGATGGAGACCCAGTACTTC

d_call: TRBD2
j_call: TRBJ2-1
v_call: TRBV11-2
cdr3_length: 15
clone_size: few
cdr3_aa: CASSLVSGRDNEQFF
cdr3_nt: TGTGCCAGCAGCTTAGTTAGCGGGAGGGACAATGAGCAGTTCTTC

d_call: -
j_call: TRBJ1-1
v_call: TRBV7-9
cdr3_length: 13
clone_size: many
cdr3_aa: CASSLDSDTEAFF
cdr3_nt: TGTGCCAGCAGCTTAGATTCTGACACTGAAGCTTTCTTT

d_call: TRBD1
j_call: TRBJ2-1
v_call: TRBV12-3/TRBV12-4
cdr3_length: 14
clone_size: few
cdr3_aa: CASSFSSNGDTGDF
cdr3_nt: TGTGCCAGCAGTTTTTCGTCGAACGGAGATACAGGGGACTTC

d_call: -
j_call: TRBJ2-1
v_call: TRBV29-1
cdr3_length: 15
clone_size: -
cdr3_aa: CSVEPTTNLNNEQFF
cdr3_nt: TGCAGCGTTGAACCGACTACTAACCTTAACAATGAGCAGTTCTTC

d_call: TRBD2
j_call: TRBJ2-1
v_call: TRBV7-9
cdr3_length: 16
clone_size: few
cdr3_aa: CASSLGTSGRADEQFF
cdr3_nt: TGTGCCAGCAGCCTAGGAACTAGCGGGAGGGCCGATGAGCAGTTCTTC

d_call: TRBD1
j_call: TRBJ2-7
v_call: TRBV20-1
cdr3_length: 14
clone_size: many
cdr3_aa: CSARETTGFYEQYF
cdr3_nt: TGCAGTGCTAGAGAGACGACAGGGTTCTACGAGCAGTACTTC